A single sample gave rise to the 6 T cell receptor beta chains below, sequenced in a study of cytomegalovirus exposure and HLA in healthy donors. PCR amplification relied on 60 Vbeta primers (plus 13 Jbeta primers). Profiled with immunoSEQ multiplex PCR; TCRdb holds only in-frame clones, not every one. The sample's table shows about 160,000 clones. The sequenced sample was PBMCs. The receptors were sampled from a young man in good health and CMV-seronegative.

The V and J genes are TRBV7-9 and TRBJ1-5, with D possibly TRBD1 on 5 matching bases. CDR1 is SEHNR and CDR2 is FQNEAQ in the germline V gene (reference sequence). The CDR3 has 13 amino acids. V was trimmed by 5 bases and J by 11 bases, leaving 16 bases between them. In nucleotides, the CDR3 is TGTGCCAGCAGCCCCTTGAACGGGGGGACCCAGCATTTT. It translates to CASSPLNGGTQHF.

The V and J genes are TRBV12-5 and TRBJ1-3; no clear D. Trimming shortened V by 5 bases and J by 7 bases, and 6 bases separated the two germline ends. CDR3 length: 11 amino acids. The germline CDR1 and CDR2 sequences are LGHNT and FRNRAP. This chain's CDR3 is CASGPSNTIYF. The CDR3 DNA sequence: TGTGCTAGTGGTCCCTCGAACACCATATATTTT.

This chain uses TRBV28 with TRBJ2-5; D is undetermined. This CDR3 spans 12 amino acids. Trimming took off 5 bases at V and 6 bases at J, with 10 bases between the two ends. Germline V gene lookup returns CDR1 MDHEN and CDR2 SYDVKM. CDR3 nucleotide sequence: TGTGCCAGCAGTCCCCGGCGGCAGACCCAGTACTTC. The encoded protein is CASSPRRQTQYF.

This chain links TRBV6-4 with TRBJ1-2, with 9 bases identical to TRBD1. The CDR3 has 14 residues. Per germline, CDR1 MRHNA and CDR2 SNTAGT. V dropped 6 bases and J dropped 4; count of bases not matched to a gene: 6. DNA of the CDR3: TGTGCCAGCAGCCGGACAGGGGTAGGCTATGGCTACACCTTC. Its translation is CASSRTGVGYGYTF.

The chain joins TRBV19 to TRBJ2-1; 7 bases fit TRBD1. Germline CDR1 is LNHDA and CDR2 is SQIVND (reference sequence). The CDR3 is 16 residues long. The V gene end was trimmed by 6 bases and the J gene end by 8 bases; junction bases not matched to a gene: 16. CDR3 sequence reads: CASSPLTGLSSHEQFF. The CDR3 nucleotides are TGTGCCAGTAGCCCTCTGACAGGGTTGTCATCCCATGAGCAGTTCTTC.

CDR3 amino acids: CASSFDRGTDTQYF. The CDR3 DNA sequence: TGTGCCAGCAGCTTCGACAGGGGCACAGATACGCAGTATTTT. The rearrangement links TRBV11-2 to TRBJ2-3, with 7 bases fitting TRBD1. This CDR3 is 14 amino acids long. Germline V lookup: CDR1 SGHAT, CDR2 FQNNGV. V was clipped by 3 bases and J by 1 base; unmatched bases: 1.